This TCR beta chain was recorded in a study of PD-1 blockade in mismatch repair-deficient tumors. Whole-study context: Enrolled about 2012-2016, patients had progressing, pretreated mismatch repair-deficient cancers of 12 to 13 types.

The data were produced by immunoSEQ multiplex PCR, yet TCRdb's version contains in-frame clones alone and is incomplete. This table has 38,000 or so clones, 85% appearing once. CDR1 SGHNT and CDR2 YYREEE come from the germline V gene (reference sequence). The CDR3 spans 14 residues. Deletions cut 0 bases from V and 3 bases from J, with 9 bases between. The rearrangement uses TRBV5-4 and TRBJ1-2; D remains unclear. The source of this sequence is an adult with mismatch repair-deficient cancer. The starting material was peripheral blood, obtained less than 95 weeks after starting pembrolizumab. The CDR3 DNA sequence: TGTGCCAGCAGCTTGGAGGGCGGACACTATGGCTACACCTTC. Its protein is CASSLEGGHYGYTF.